The source of this TCR beta chain is a study of T cell responses to AZD1222 COVID-19 vaccine. Turning to this clone: What it binds is not known.

General study results and limits: The span of vaccine-associated CD4 TCRs extended across spike, with dominance at 160-218 and 743-854. Repertoires were obtained solely post-peak T cell response. The donor cohort was predominantly white British with a female majority, and clonal diversity may have been underestimated.

The CDR3 totals 18 residues. CDR1 is LGHNA and CDR2 is YSLEER in the germline V gene. V dropped 1 base and J dropped 5; count of bases not matched to a gene: 13. Data came from immunoSEQ multiplex PCR; TCRdb stores just in-frame clones and leaves some out. The table includes about 120,000 clones, approximately 94% detected once. Sequencing used peripheral blood, obtained 28 days after the second AZD1222 dose. The receptor was isolated from an adult who received the AZD1222 COVID-19 vaccine. The V call is TRBV4-3, the J call TRBJ2-2, with 7 bases fitting TRBD2. For the CDR3, the DNA is TGCGCCAGCAGCCAAGGGCCTCCGGGGCAGGGAGGGACCGGGGAGCTGTTTTTT. Encoded protein: CASSQGPPGQGGTGELFF.